Reported below is one T cell receptor (beta chain). The antigen is undetermined. The same CDR3 is also encoded by other DNA sequences in this sample. Here immunoSEQ multiplex PCR was the method, and the copy in TCRdb shows in-frame clones only, minus some. Among 180,000 or so clones listed, around 94% were seen once. The data belong to a study of T cell responses to AZD1222 COVID-19 vaccine. The V gene's germline CDR1 is SNHLY and CDR2 FYNNEI. CDR3 length equals 15 residues. V dropped 6 bases and J dropped 0 bases, with 9 bases sitting between them. Study-level results: Spike-specific TCR repertoires showed rising breadth and depth after two AZD1222 doses. Females outnumbered males among donors, who were mostly white British; clonal diversity was possibly underestimated.

The sequencing used peripheral blood, collected on day 0 of AZD1222 vaccination. The V call is TRBV2, the J call TRBJ1-6; D ambiguous. This clonotype was obtained from an adult in good health. As DNA, the CDR3 is TGTGCCAGCAGCCCTGAGAGCTCCTATAATTCACCCCTCCACTTT. Its translation is CASSPESSYNSPLHF.